This TCR beta chain is from a study of blood T cell repertoires in COVID-19. V lost 3 bases and J lost 5; bases outside the gene matches: 12. Germline CDR1 reads LNHDA; CDR2 reads SQIVND (reference sequence). This CDR3 contains 16 residues. Some clones are missing from TCRdb's copy, which holds only in-frame ones; the method was immunoSEQ multiplex PCR. The table includes 150,000 to 200,000 clones, roughly 88% detected once. The sequence came from a man older than 75 with COVID-19, enrolled during active disease. J is TRBJ1-1 and V is TRBV19; 7 nucleotides match TRBD1. Sequencing used peripheral blood. The CDR3: CASSIPWTGSRTEAFF. The CDR3 DNA is TGTGCCAGTAGTATCCCCTGGACAGGTTCAAGGACTGAAGCTTTCTTT.